Here is one TCR beta chain with its context. What it binds is not known. The PCR ran on 60 Vbeta and 13 Jbeta primers. Assay: immunoSEQ multiplex PCR; the TCRdb copy retains only in-frame clones and omits some. This table has about 73,000 clones, 75% appearing once. These data originate in a study of cytomegalovirus exposure and HLA in healthy donors. Germline CDR1 and CDR2: SGHRS and YFSETQ. CDR3 size: 15 residues. The V end lost 0 bases, the J end lost 10 bases, and 17 bases lay between the germline ends. Findings and limits, study-wide: TCR beta chain V- and J-gene trimming was linked, in a later analysis, to a missense variant in DCLRE1C. It was 150 to 200 TCR beta chains that were listed as cytomegalovirus-associated.

The TCR sequence derives from a man between 65 and 85 years old in good health and CMV-seronegative. The sample consisted of PBMCs. The J gene is TRBJ2-1, the V gene TRBV5-1; the D is unclear. The CDR3 spells CASSLEHFPMSEQFF. The CDR3, as DNA: TGCGCCAGCAGCTTGGAGCACTTTCCAATGAGCGAGCAGTTCTTC.